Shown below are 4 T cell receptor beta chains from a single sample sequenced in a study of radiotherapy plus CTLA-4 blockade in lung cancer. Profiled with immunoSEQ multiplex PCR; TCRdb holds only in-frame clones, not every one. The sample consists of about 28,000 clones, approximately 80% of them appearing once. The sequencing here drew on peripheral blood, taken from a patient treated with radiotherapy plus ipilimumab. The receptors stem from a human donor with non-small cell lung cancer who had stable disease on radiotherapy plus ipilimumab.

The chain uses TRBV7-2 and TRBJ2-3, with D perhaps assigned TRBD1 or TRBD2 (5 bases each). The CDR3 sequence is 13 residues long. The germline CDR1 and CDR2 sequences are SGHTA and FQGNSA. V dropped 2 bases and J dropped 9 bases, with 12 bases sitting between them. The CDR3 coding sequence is TGTGCCAGCAGCTTATACGGGGCGCAGACGCAGTATTTT. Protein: CASSLYGAQTQYF.

The CDR3 is CASSLGGWESEQYF. The CDR3 DNA is TGCGCCAGCAGCTTAGGGGGTTGGGAGTCCGAGCAGTACTTC. The chain combines TRBV5-1 with TRBJ2-7; TRBD1 might be the D (6 bases). Trimming removed 2 bases at V and 6 bases at J, with 15 bases between. The CDR3 is made up of 14 amino acids. Germline CDR1 SGHRS, CDR2 YFSETQ.

The chain's CDR3 is CASSVGGRGETQYF. As DNA, the CDR3 is TGTGCCAGCAGTGTTGGGGGCAGGGGAGAGACCCAGTACTTC. V is TRBV27 and J is TRBJ2-5, with D possibly matching TRBD1 (6 bases). This CDR3 region has 14 residues. From germline, CDR1 is MNHEY and CDR2 SMNVEV (reference sequence). V was clipped by 5 bases and J by 4 bases, with 14 bases between them.

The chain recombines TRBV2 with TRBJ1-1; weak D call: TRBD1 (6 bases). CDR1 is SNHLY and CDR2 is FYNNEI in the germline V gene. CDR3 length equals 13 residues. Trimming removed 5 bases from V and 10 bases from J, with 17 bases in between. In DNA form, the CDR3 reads TGTGCCAGCAGTACAGATATAACAGGGAGAGCTTTCTTT. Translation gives CASSTDITGRAFF.